This T cell receptor (beta chain) was observed in a study of regulatory T cells in long-lasting Graves disease. Regarding the study as a whole: Among samples with persistent disease, TRBV28, TRBJ1-2 and TRBJ2-5 were favored.

Described time point: persistent/refractory GD, antithyroid drugs over 5 years with positive TRAb. PBMC RNA served as the TCR library source. American Thyroid Association guidelines were used to diagnose Graves' disease. V gave up 9 bases and J gave up 2 bases, with 26 bases separating them. There are 18 residues in the CDR3. Germline values: CDR1 MDHEN, CDR2 SYDVKM. This clonotype was seen repeatedly, ten times or more. The antigen is not known. To make TCR beta libraries, researchers used iRepertoire HTBI primers and Arm-PCR of CDR3 regions. TCRdb redid the calling of the multiplex PCR reads with MiXCR, one entry per CDR3 protein. The sample holds roughly 700,000 distinct CDR3 sequences, 25% to 35% seen once.

The sample here was peripheral blood mononuclear cells (PBMCs), taken when the disease was refractory, from a patient treated with antithyroid drugs. The V call is TRBV28, the J call TRBJ1-5; D is undetermined. This receptor was identified in a female donor with Graves disease. The CDR3 nucleotides read TGTGCCAGTGGTCTGGTCTCGGGCGGGCGCATCGGCAATCAGCCCCAGCATTTT. Encoded protein: CASGLVSGGRIGNQPQHF.